Below, 26 T cell receptor beta chains from the same sample are listed, as sequenced in a study of response to subunit inactivated influenza vaccine. MiXCR, run by TCRdb on the RT-PCR reads, gives a single entry per CDR3 protein. Among around 300,000 distinct CDR3 sequences, about 20% were seen once, and the ten largest hold about a tenth. The material was PBMCs from blood, obtained about 19 months after vaccination. These receptors all come from a man between 45 and 75 years old who received an inactivated influenza vaccine.

This clonotype appeared many times. V and J are TRBV5-1 and TRBJ2-2; the D is unclear. The V gene lost 0 bases and the J gene lost 5 bases, with 5 bases spanning the gap. The CDR3 spans 13 residues. Germline CDR1 SGHRS, CDR2 YFSETQ. The CDR3 coding sequence is TGCGCCAGCAGCTTGGGGTGGACCGGGGAGCTGTTTTTT. Protein: CASSLGWTGELFF.

CDR3 sequence reads: CASSDENYGYTF. The CDR3 region has the DNA TGTGCCAGCAGTGACGAGAACTATGGCTACACCTTC. The chain is built from TRBV28 and TRBJ1-2; D gene unclear. Looked up from germline, CDR1 is MDHEN and CDR2 is SYDVKM. The CDR3 extends over 12 amino acids. Trimming pared 5 bases from V and 2 bases from J, leaving 6 bases between.

The CDR3 DNA follows: TGTGCCAGCAGCGTCCTCGGTGGTGGGACAGCCGGGGCCTACACCTTC. It codes for CASSVLGGGTAGAYTF. The chain couples TRBV9 to TRBJ1-2, with TRBD1 identical over 7 bases. The CDR3 extends over 16 amino acids. V lost 2 bases and J lost 10; bases outside the gene matches: 17. CDR1 and CDR2 from the germline V gene are SGDLS and YYNGEE.

This clonotype was seen more than once but under ten times. The rearrangement links TRBV5-1 to TRBJ1-4; perhaps TRBD1 as D (6 bases). Trimming took off 4 bases at V and 3 bases at J, with 10 bases between the two ends. From germline, CDR1 is SGHRS and CDR2 YFSETQ. The CDR3 has 14 residues. The CDR3 sequence: CASSLEGANEKLFF. CDR3 nucleotide sequence: TGCGCCAGCAGCCTGGAGGGGGCTAATGAAAAACTGTTTTTT.

The sample holds a few counts of this clonotype. The chain employs TRBV20-1 and TRBJ2-7; maybe TRBD1 (7 bases). Trimming took off 1 base at V and 6 bases at J, with 10 bases between the two ends. Germline-derived CDR1 and CDR2 are DFQATT and SNEGSKA (reference sequence). The CDR3 totals 12 residues. CDR3 loop: CSARGQGGEQYF. CDR3 sequence (DNA): TGCAGTGCTAGAGGGCAGGGGGGCGAGCAGTACTTC.

The gene calls are TRBV3-1 and TRBJ2-3, with TRBD2 matching over 9 bases. The CDR3 is 17 residues long. V was clipped by 2 bases and J by 5 bases; unmatched bases: 11. Germline values: CDR1 LGHDT, CDR2 YNNKEL (reference sequence). DNA for the CDR3: TGTGCCAGCAGCCAATTTGCGGGGGGGCTTGAAATAGATACGCAGTATTTT. Its translation: CASSQFAGGLEIDTQYF.

In its sample, this clonotype was seen a few times. The chain joins TRBV5-6 to TRBJ1-5; TRBD1 matches 8 bases. The V gene end was trimmed by 4 bases and the J gene end by 7 bases; junction bases not matched to a gene: 7. CDR1 is SGHDT and CDR2 is YYEEEE in the germline V gene. CDR3 size: 14 residues. CDR3 in DNA: TGTGCCAGCAGCAAGACAGGGGCGGGACAGCCCCAGCATTTT. Its translation: CASSKTGAGQPQHF. Variable domain in full (rest from reference TRBV5-6 and TRBJ1-5): DAGVTQSPTHLIKTRGQQVTLRCSPKSGHDTVSWYQQALGQGPQFIFQYYEEEERQRGNFPDRFSGHQFPNYSSELNVNALLLGDSALYLCASSKTGAGQPQHFGDGTRLSIL.

The V call is TRBV6-2 or TRBV6-3, the J call TRBJ2-3; maybe TRBD1 (5 bases). The CDR3 spans 15 residues. Germline CDR1 reads MNHEY; CDR2 reads SVGEGT. V was pared by 6 bases and J by 2 bases, with 15 bases between. The CDR3 region has the DNA TGTGCCAGCAGCAAAACTCGACAGAACACAGATACGCAGTATTTT. Its translation is CASSKTRQNTDTQYF.

Here the CDR3 reads CASRPQKYVRETQYF. The CDR3 DNA sequence: TGCGCCAGCAGACCGCAGAAGTATGTTCGAGAGACCCAGTACTTC. The rearrangement uses TRBV10-2 and TRBJ2-5; D gene uncertain. The germline V gene encodes CDR1 WSHSY and CDR2 SAAADI. CDR3 length: 15 amino acids. Trimming left V 6 bases short and J 4 bases short, with 18 bases between.

The chain links TRBV12-3 or TRBV12-4 to TRBJ1-2; 9 positions agree with TRBD1. CDR3 size: 18 residues. J gave up 4 bases and V 5 bases, and 17 bases lay outside the gene matches. The CDR3 region is CASSDSRTGDLYFYGYTF. CDR3 sequence (DNA): TGTGCCAGCAGTGACTCCCGGACAGGGGACTTATATTTCTATGGCTACACCTTC.

V usage is TRBV11-2 and J usage is TRBJ1-4, with D possibly matching TRBD1 (5 bases). The CDR3 contains 17 residues. Germline V lookup: CDR1 SGHAT, CDR2 FQNNGV. The ends were cut back, 1 base at V and 5 bases at J, with 17 bases in the middle. Here the CDR3 reads CASSLGWGTAQNEKLFF. The CDR3 DNA follows: TGTGCCAGCAGCTTAGGGTGGGGGACTGCCCAGAATGAAAAACTGTTTTTT. Looking up the rest from reference TRBV11-2 and TRBJ1-4 gives the full variable domain: EAGVAQSPRYKIIEKRQSVAFWCNPISGHATLYWYQQILGQGPKLLIQFQNNGVVDDSQLPKDRFSAERLKGVDSTLKIQPAKLEDSAVYLCASSLGWGTAQNEKLFFGSGTQLSVL.

This clonotype came up a few times. This chain joins TRBV12-3 or TRBV12-4 and TRBJ1-1, with D maybe TRBD1 (5 bases). CDR3 length: 13 residues. Trimming took 3 bases from V and 5 from J, leaving 10 bases between them. This CDR3 is CASSFGWGTEAFF. In DNA form, the CDR3 reads TGTGCCAGCAGTTTTGGGTGGGGGACTGAAGCTTTCTTT.

This clonotype occurred a few times. V usage is TRBV6-1 and J usage is TRBJ1-1; no definite D call. Trimming cost V 10 bases and J 0 bases, with 15 bases left between them. Germline V gene lookup returns CDR1 MNHNS and CDR2 SASEGT. The CDR3 runs to 14 residues. As DNA, the CDR3 is TGTGCCAACAGATGCAGGCATTTGAACACTGAAGCTTTCTTT. Translation: CANRCRHLNTEAFF.

This chain connects TRBV4-2 to TRBJ1-1; D ambiguous. Trimming pared 0 bases from V and 0 bases from J, leaving 17 bases between. Germline V gene sequence: CDR1 LGHNA, CDR2 YNFKEQ. This CDR3 has 18 amino acids. The CDR3 is CASSQDLSSSSVNTEAFF. CDR3 in DNA: TGTGCCAGCAGCCAAGATTTATCGAGTAGTTCTGTGAACACTGAAGCTTTCTTT.

This clonotype was counted ten times or more. The gene calls are TRBV7-9 and TRBJ2-1; 7 bases fit TRBD1. Germline V CDR1 and CDR2: SEHNR, FQNEAQ (reference sequence). This CDR3 is built from 16 residues. V shed 5 bases and J 0 bases; nucleotides not matched to a gene: 7. This CDR3 reads CASSRTDRYSYNEQFF. The CDR3 DNA follows: TGTGCCAGCAGCCGGACGGACAGGTACTCCTACAATGAGCAGTTCTTC.

The gene calls are TRBV2 and TRBJ2-1, with 8 positions matching TRBD2. The V gene end was trimmed by 6 bases and the J gene end by 5 bases; junction bases not matched to a gene: 0. CDR1 is SNHLY and CDR2 is FYNNEI in the germline V gene. CDR3 length: 12 residues. CDR3 nucleotide sequence: TGTGCCAGCAGACTAGCGGACAATGAGCAGTTCTTC. Translation gives CASRLADNEQFF.

The chain has TRBV15 and TRBJ2-1; D gene unclear. CDR3 length: 17 residues. Germline CDR1 is LNHNV and CDR2 is YYDKDF (reference sequence). The V end was cut by 0 bases, the J end by 3 bases, with 15 bases between. The CDR3: CATSRDQVGPFYNEQFF. The DNA of the CDR3 is TGTGCCACCAGCAGAGATCAAGTGGGTCCCTTCTACAATGAGCAGTTCTTC. The whole variable domain, filled in from reference TRBV15 and TRBJ2-1, reads DAMVIQNPRYQVTQFGKPVTLSCSQTLNHNVMYWYQQKSSQAPKLLFHYYDKDFNNEADTPDNFQSRRPNTSFCFLDIRSPGLGDTAMYLCATSRDQVGPFYNEQFFGPGTRLTVL.

The chain employs TRBV6-2 or TRBV6-3 and TRBJ2-7, with D unclear. The CDR3 spans 11 residues. Germline V lookup: CDR1 MNHEY, CDR2 SVGEGT. Trimming cost V 8 bases and J 4 bases, with 9 bases left between them. The CDR3 loop reads CASVHLYEQYF. The CDR3 nucleotides read TGTGCCAGCGTACACCTTTACGAGCAGTACTTC.

The J gene is TRBJ1-2, the V gene TRBV29-1, with 8 nucleotides matching TRBD1. Trimming cost V 6 bases and J 6 bases; bases outside gene matches: 6. CDR1 is SQVTM, CDR2 ANQGSEA, per germline. CDR3 size: 12 residues. CDR3 amino acids: CSVVDRADGYTF. In DNA form, the CDR3 reads TGCAGCGTCGTGGACAGGGCGGATGGCTACACCTTC.

The CDR3 loop reads CSARGAGRDNYGYTF. As DNA, the CDR3 is TGCAGTGCTAGAGGGGCAGGGCGGGATAACTATGGCTACACCTTC. The chain couples TRBV20-1 to TRBJ1-2, with D tentatively TRBD1 (5 bases). CDR3 length: 15 residues. V was pared by 1 base and J by 1 base, with 13 bases between. The V gene's germline CDR1 is DFQATT and CDR2 SNEGSKA (reference sequence).

This chain links TRBV30 with TRBJ1-5, with 9 bases matching TRBD1. Germline trimming cut 3 bases from V and 1 base from J; bases unmatched to any gene: 4. This CDR3 contains 15 residues. Germline CDR1 and CDR2: GTSNPN and SVGIG (reference sequence). The CDR3 is CAWSADRGSNQPQHF. CDR3 coding DNA: TGTGCCTGGAGCGCGGACAGGGGAAGCAATCAGCCCCAGCATTTT.

This clonotype was seen only a few times. This chain uses TRBV12-3 or TRBV12-4 with TRBJ1-5, with 8 bases that match TRBD1. The trim removed 8 bases at V and 11 bases at J, leaving 14 bases unmatched. The CDR3 length is 14 residues. DNA of the CDR3: TGTGCCAGCGCTAGGACAGGGAAGACGAAGGCCCAGCATTTT. Translation gives CASARTGKTKAQHF.

In nucleotides, the CDR3 is TGTGCCAGCAGTTACAGGGAGAGGGACTATGGCTACACCTTC. Translation gives CASSYRERDYGYTF. The chain recombines TRBV6-5 with TRBJ1-2; no clear D gene. The CDR3 loop spans 14 amino acids. In germline, CDR1 is MNHEY, CDR2 SVGAGI. Deletions cut 2 bases from V and 3 bases from J, with 10 bases between.

This clonotype occurred many times. The chain is built from TRBV6-2 or TRBV6-3 and TRBJ1-5; 7 bases map to TRBD1. The CDR3 is made up of 21 amino acids. Germline V gives CDR1 MNHEY, CDR2 SVGEGT. The ends lost 2 bases at V and 3 bases at J; junction bases unmatched: 22. CDR3 nucleotides: TGTGCCAGCAGTTACGATTCCCCCTCTGGTGTGACAGGGACCCTCAATCAGCCCCAGCATTTT. Translation gives CASSYDSPSGVTGTLNQPQHF.

In DNA form, the CDR3 reads TGTGCCACCAGCCGTAACAGGGCGGGCAATCAGCCCCAGCATTTT. Its translation: CATSRNRAGNQPQHF. The rearrangement links TRBV15 to TRBJ1-5; a weak D match, TRBD1 (6 bases). CDR3 length: 15 residues. Trimming pared 5 bases from V and 2 bases from J, leaving 13 bases between. Per the germline V gene, CDR1 is LNHNV and CDR2 is YYDKDF (reference sequence).

This clonotype was observed many times. This chain links TRBV12-3 or TRBV12-4 with TRBJ1-2; possibly TRBD1 for D (6 bases). The CDR3 consists of 15 residues. Trimming stripped 4 bases from V and 8 bases from J, with 20 bases between. CDR3 residues: CASSSLLGGREGYTF. The CDR3 coding sequence is TGTGCCAGCAGTTCCCTGCTTGGGGGGCGAGAAGGCTACACCTTC.